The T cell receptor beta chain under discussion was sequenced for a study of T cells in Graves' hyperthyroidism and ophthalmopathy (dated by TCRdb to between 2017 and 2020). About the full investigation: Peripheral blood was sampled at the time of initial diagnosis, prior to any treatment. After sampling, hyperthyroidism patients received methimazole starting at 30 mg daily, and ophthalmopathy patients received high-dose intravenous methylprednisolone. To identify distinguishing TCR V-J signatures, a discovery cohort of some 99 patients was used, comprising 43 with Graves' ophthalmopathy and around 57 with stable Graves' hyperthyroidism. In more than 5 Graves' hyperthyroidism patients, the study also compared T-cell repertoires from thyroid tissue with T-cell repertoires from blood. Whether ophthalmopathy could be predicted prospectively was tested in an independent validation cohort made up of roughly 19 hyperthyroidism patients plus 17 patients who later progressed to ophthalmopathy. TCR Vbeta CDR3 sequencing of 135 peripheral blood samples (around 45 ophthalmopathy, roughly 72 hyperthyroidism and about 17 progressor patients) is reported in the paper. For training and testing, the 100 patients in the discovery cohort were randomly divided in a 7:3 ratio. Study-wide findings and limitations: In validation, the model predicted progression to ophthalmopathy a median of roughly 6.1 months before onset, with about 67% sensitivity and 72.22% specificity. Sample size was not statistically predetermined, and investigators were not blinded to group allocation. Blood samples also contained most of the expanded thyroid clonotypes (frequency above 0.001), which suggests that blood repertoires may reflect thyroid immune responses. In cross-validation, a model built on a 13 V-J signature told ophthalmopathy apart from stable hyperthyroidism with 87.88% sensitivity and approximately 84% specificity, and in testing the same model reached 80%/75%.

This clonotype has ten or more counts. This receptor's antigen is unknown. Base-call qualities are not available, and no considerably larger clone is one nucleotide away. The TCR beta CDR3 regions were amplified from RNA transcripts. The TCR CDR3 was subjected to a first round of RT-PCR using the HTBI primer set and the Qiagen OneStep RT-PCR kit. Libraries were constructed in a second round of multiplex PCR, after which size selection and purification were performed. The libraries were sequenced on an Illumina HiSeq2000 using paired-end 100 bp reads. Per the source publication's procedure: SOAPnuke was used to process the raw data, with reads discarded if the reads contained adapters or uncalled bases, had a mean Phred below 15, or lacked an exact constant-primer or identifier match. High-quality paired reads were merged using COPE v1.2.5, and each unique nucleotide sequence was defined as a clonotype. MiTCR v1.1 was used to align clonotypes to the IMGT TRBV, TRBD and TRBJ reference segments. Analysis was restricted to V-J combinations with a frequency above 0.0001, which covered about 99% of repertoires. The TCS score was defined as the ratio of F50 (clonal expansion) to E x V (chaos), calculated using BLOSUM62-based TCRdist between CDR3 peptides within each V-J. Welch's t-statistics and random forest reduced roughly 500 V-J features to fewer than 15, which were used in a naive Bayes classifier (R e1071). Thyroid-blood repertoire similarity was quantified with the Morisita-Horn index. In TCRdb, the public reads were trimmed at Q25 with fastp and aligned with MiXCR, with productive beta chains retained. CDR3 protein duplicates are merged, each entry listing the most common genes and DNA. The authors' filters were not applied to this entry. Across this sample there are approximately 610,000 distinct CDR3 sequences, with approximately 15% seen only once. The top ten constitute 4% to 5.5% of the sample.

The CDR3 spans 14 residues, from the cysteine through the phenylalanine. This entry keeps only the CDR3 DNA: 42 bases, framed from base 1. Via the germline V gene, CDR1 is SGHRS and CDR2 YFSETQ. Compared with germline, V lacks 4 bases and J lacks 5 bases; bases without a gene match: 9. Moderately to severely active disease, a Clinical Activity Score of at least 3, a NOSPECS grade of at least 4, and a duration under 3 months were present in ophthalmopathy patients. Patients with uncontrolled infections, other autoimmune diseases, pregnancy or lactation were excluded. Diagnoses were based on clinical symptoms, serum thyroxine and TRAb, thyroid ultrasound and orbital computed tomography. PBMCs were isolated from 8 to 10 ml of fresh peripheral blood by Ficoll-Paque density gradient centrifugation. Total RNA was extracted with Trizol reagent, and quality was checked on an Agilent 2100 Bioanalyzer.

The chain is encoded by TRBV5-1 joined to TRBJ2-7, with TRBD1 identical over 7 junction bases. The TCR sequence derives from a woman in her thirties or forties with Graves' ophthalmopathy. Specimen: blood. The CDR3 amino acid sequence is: CASSPYRGSDEQYF. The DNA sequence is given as TGCGCCAGCAGCCCCTACAGGGGATCCGACGAGCAGTACTTC.